This TCR beta chain emerged from a study of post-analysis software for immune sequencing data. Study findings and constraints: The study found TRBV5-6, TRBV5-1 and TRBV20-1 among five TRBV segments more frequent in patients than controls.

This clonotype has a handful of counts. Antigen unknown. A single base separates this from a much larger clone, so it may be a read error. Unique molecular identifiers featured in each of the TCR beta cDNA libraries. TCRdb used MiXCR to reprocess the PCR reads, holding one entry per CDR3 protein. The sample gives just over 250,000 distinct CDR3 sequences, less than 40% of which show up once; around 5.2% is in the top ten. V gave up 5 bases and J gave up 7 bases; unmatched junction bases: 13. Germline loops: CDR1 SGHRS, CDR2 YFSETQ. The CDR3 runs to 16 residues. This clonotype originated in a girl aged 10 to 17 with multiple sclerosis. The chain employs TRBV5-1 and TRBJ2-7, with 12 bases identical to TRBD2. The sample taken for sequencing was blood. This chain's CDR3 is CASRSSGLAGNNEQYF. CDR3 nucleotides: TGCGCCAGCAGGAGTTCCGGACTAGCGGGGAACAATGAGCAGTACTTC.